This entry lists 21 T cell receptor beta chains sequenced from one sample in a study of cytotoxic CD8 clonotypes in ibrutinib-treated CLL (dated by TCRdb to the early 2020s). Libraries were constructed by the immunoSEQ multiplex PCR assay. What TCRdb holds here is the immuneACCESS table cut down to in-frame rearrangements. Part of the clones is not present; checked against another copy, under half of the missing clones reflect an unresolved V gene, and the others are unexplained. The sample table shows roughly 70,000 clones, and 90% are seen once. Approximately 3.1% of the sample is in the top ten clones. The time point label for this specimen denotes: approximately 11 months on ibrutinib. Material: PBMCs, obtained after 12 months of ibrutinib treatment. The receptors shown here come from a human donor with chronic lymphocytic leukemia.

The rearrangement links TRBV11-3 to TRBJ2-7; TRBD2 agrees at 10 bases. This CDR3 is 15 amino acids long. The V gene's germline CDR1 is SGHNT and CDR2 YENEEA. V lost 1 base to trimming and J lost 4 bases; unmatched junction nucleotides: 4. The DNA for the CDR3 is TGTGCCAGCAGCTTAGGGACTAGCGGAGAGTACGAGCAGTACTTC. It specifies CASSLGTSGEYEQYF.

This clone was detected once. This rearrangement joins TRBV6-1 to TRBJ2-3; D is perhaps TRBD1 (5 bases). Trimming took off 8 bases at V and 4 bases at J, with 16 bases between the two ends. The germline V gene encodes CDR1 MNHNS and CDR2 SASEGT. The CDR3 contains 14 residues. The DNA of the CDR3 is TGTGCCAGCTCACCCCTAGGGGCCCCAGATACGCAGTATTTT. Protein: CASSPLGAPDTQYF.

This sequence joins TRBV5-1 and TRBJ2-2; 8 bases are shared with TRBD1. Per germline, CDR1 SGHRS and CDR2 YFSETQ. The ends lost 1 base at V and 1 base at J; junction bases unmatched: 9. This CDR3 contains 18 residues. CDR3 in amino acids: CASSLSSGGPKNTGELFF. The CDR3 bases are TGCGCCAGCAGCTTGTCCTCAGGGGGCCCTAAGAACACCGGGGAGCTGTTTTTT.

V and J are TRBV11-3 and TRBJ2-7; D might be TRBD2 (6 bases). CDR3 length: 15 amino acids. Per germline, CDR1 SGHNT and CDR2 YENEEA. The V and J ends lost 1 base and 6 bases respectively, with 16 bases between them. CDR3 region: CASSLAPLWGGEQYF. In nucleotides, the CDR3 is TGTGCCAGCAGCTTAGCGCCCTTGTGGGGAGGCGAGCAGTACTTC. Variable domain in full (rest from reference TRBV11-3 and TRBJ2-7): EAGVVQSPRYKIIEKKQPVAFWCNPISGHNTLYWYLQNLGQGPELLIRYENEEAVDDSQLPKDRFSAERLKGVDSTLKIQPAELGDSAVYLCASSLAPLWGGEQYFGPGTRLTVT.

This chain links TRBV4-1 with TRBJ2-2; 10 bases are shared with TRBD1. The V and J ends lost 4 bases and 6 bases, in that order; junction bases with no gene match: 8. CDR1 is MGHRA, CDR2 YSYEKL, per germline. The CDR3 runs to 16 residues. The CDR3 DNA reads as TGCGCCAGCAGCCCGGGACAGGGGTCGCCATCCGGGGAGCTGTTTTTT. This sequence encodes CASSPGQGSPSGELFF.

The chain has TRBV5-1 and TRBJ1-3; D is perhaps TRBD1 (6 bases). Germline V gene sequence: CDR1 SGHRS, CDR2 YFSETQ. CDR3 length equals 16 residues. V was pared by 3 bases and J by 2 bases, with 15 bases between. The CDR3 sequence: CASSSSGAWAGNTIYF. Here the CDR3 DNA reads TGCGCCAGCAGCTCTTCGGGGGCCTGGGCTGGAAACACCATATATTTT.

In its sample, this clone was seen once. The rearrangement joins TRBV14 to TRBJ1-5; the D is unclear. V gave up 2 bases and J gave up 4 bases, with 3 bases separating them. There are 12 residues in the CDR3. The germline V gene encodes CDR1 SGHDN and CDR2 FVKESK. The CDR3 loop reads CASSQRNQPQHF. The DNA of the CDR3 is TGTGCCAGCAGCCAACGGAATCAGCCCCAGCATTTT.

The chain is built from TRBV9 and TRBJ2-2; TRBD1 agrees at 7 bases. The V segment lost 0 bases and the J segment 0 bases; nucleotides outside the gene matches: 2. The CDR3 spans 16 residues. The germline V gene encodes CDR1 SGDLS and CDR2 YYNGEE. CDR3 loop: CASSVGQGANTGELFF. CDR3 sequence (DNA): TGTGCCAGCAGCGTAGGGCAGGGGGCGAACACCGGGGAGCTGTTTTTT.

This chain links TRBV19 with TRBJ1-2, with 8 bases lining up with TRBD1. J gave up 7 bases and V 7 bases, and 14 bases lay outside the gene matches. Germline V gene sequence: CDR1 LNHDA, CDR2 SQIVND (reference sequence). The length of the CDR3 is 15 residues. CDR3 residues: CASMRTTGQGPGYTF. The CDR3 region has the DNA TGTGCCAGTATGAGGACAACTGGACAGGGCCCTGGCTACACCTTC.

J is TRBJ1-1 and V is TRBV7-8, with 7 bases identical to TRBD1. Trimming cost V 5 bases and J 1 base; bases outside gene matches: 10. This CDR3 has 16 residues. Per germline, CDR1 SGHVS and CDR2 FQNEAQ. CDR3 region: CASSQNRQGWNTEAFF. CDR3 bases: TGTGCCAGCAGCCAAAACAGACAGGGTTGGAACACTGAAGCTTTCTTT.

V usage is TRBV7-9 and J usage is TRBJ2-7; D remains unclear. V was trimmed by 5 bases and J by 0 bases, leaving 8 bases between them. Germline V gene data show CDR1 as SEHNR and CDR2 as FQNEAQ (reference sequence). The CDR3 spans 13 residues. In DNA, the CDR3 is TGTGCCAGCAGCGTCACTGCCTCCTACGAGCAGTACTTC. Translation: CASSVTASYEQYF.

CDR3 coding DNA: TGCGCCAGCAGCCTCGTCCCGGGACAGGTTCCTGGCTACACCTTC. Protein product: CASSLVPGQVPGYTF. This sequence joins TRBV5-1 and TRBJ1-2; TRBD1 agrees at 8 bases. The V gene's germline CDR1 is SGHRS and CDR2 YFSETQ. The CDR3 spans 15 residues. Trimming removed 4 bases from V and 7 bases from J; junction bases left unmatched: 12. The full variable domain, completed using reference TRBV5-1 and TRBJ1-2, is KAGVTQTPRYLIKTRGQQVTLSCSPISGHRSVSWYQQTPGQGLQFLFEYFSETQRNKGNFPGRFSGRQFSNSRSEMNVSTLELGDSALYLCASSLVPGQVPGYTFGSGTRLTVV.

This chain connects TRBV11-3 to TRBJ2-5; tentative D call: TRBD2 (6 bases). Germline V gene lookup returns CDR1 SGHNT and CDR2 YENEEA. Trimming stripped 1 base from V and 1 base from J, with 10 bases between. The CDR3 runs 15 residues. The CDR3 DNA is TGTGCCAGCAGCTTAGTTTCCGGGGGCCAAGAGACCCAGTACTTC. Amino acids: CASSLVSGGQETQYF.

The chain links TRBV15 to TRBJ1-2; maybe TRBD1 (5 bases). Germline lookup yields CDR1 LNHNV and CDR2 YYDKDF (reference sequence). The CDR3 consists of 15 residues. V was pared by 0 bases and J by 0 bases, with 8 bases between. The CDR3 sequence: CATSREGGPNYGYTF. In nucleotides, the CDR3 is TGTGCCACCAGCAGAGAGGGGGGACCTAACTATGGCTACACCTTC.

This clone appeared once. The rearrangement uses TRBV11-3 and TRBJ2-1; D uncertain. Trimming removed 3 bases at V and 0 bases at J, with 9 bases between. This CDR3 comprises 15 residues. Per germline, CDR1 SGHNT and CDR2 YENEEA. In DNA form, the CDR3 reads TGTGCCAGCAGCTTTTTCACTAACTCCTACAATGAGCAGTTCTTC. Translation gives CASSFFTNSYNEQFF.

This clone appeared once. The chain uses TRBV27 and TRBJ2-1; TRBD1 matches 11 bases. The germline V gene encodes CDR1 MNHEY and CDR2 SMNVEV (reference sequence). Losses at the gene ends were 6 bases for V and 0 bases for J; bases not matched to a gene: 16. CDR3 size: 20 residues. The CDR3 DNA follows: TGTGCCAGCAGACCTAATCCCGGGACAGGGGGGACTAGCTCCTACAATGAGCAGTTCTTC. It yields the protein CASRPNPGTGGTSSYNEQFF.

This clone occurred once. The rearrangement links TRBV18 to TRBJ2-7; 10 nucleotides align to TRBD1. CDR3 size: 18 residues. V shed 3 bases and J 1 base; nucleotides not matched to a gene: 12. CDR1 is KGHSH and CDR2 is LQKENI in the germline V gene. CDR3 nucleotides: TGTGCCAGCTCACCTTTCCGGGGGGACAGGGGCTATTCCTACGAGCAGTACTTC. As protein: CASSPFRGDRGYSYEQYF.

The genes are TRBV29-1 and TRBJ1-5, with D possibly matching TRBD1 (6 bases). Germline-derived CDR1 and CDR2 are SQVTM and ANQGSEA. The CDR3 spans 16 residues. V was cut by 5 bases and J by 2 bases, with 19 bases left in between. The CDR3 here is CSVSIEGVSGNQPQHF. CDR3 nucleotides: TGCAGCGTTTCTATCGAGGGGGTATCAGGCAATCAGCCCCAGCATTTT.

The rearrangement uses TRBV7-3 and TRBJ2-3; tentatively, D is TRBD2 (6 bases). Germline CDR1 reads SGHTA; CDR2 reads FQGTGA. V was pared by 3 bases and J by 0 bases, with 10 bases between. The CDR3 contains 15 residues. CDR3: CASSLGLSSTDTQYF. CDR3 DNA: TGTGCCAGCAGCTTGGGACTTTCTAGCACAGATACGCAGTATTTT.

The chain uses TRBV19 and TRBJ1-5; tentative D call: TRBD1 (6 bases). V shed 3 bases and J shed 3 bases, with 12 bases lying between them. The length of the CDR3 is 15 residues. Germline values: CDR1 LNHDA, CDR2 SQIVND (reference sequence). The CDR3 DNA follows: TGTGCCAGTAGTATCCCCGGACAGCCCAATCAGCCCCAGCATTTT. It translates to CASSIPGQPNQPQHF.

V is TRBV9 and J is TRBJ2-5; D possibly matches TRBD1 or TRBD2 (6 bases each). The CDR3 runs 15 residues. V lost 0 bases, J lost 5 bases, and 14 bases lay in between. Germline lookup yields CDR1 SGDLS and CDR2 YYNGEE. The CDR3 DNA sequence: TGTGCCAGCAGCGTAGTAGGCCAAGGGGGGGAGACCCAGTACTTC. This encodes CASSVVGQGGETQYF.